The clone carrying this T cell receptor beta chain is called medium-sized based on its frequency. Antigen unknown. The data were taken from a study of T cell clusters in autoimmune cytopenias. The study's findings and limits: Healthy donors had roughly 2.9-fold more exclusive TRB clusters than active autoimmune hepatitis patients. A dominant lymphoma-associated repertoire apparently masked the cluster-lack signature in secondary cytopenia versus chronic lymphocytic leukemia.

Each sample's input was around 250 ng genomic DNA, 30,000 to 45,000 genome equivalents. TRB rearrangements were amplified by touch-down multiplex PCR with mixed TRB-A/B primers. Using the multiplex PCR reads, TCRdb records one entry per CDR3 protein without DNA. The repertoire table contains about 1,500 distinct CDR3 sequences. From germline, CDR1 is ENHRY and CDR2 SYGVKD. The length of the CDR3 is 12 residues. These data are also associated with another study on T cell repertoires in aging, cancer and after chemotherapy. Per that paper: Rebound thymic output was suggested by rising median generation probability during chemotherapy in each cancer cohort.

Sequencing was carried out using peripheral blood. The sequence was obtained from a human donor with chronic lymphocytic leukemia. J is TRBJ2-1 and V is TRBV10-3; absent DNA, TCRdb's TRBD2 call cannot be checked. The CDR3: CAISEQLAGLFF.